One sample yielded the 10 T cell receptor beta chains listed below, sequenced in a study of blood T cell repertoires in COVID-19. Method: immunoSEQ multiplex PCR; TCRdb's copy keeps in-frame clones and lacks some. The sample gives 200,000 to 250,000 clones, about 90% of which show up once; 2.5% to 3.5% is in the top ten. The sample comprised PBMCs or T cells enriched from blood (not recorded which). The receptors derive from a woman in her 50s in a cohort exposed to, infected with or recovered from COVID-19 (not recorded which).

The rearrangement joins TRBV7-2 to TRBJ1-5; D gene uncertain. V was pared by 5 bases and J by 2 bases, with 16 bases between. This CDR3 is 16 amino acids long. Germline V gene data show CDR1 as SGHTA and CDR2 as FQGNSA. CDR3 sequence (DNA): TGTGCCAGCAGCCCAAATGGAGTACGGGGCAATCAGCCCCAGCATTTT. The encoded protein is CASSPNGVRGNQPQHF.

The rearrangement links TRBV12-5 to TRBJ1-5, with a possible D match to TRBD1 (5 bases). This CDR3 spans 22 amino acids. Trimming pared 2 bases from V and 2 bases from J, leaving 31 bases between. Germline V gives CDR1 LGHNT, CDR2 FRNRAP. CDR3 protein: CASGLTPTGLRSGVGGNQPQHF. CDR3 sequence (DNA): TGTGCTAGTGGTTTGACGCCTACGGGACTCCGGTCGGGGGTTGGGGGCAATCAGCCCCAGCATTTT.

DNA for the CDR3: TGTGCCAGCAGCCCCTACGGGACAGAGAATTCACCCCTCCACTTT. This codes for CASSPYGTENSPLHF. The chain links TRBV4-2 to TRBJ1-6; 7 bases are shared with TRBD1. The trim removed 4 bases at V and 7 bases at J, leaving 7 bases unmatched. Germline values: CDR1 LGHNA, CDR2 YNFKEQ. This CDR3 has 15 residues.

V and J are TRBV9 and TRBJ2-2, with 13 positions matching TRBD2. Germline values: CDR1 SGDLS, CDR2 YYNGEE. This CDR3 has 16 amino acids. V shed 6 bases, J shed 4 bases, and the junction held 6 bases outside the gene matches. CDR3 in amino acids: CASTKGTSGVTGELFF. The CDR3 nucleotides are TGTGCCAGCACTAAAGGGACTAGCGGGGTCACCGGGGAGCTGTTTTTT.

This chain joins TRBV9 and TRBJ2-7; TRBD1 matches at 7 bases. CDR1 and CDR2 (germline): SGDLS, YYNGEE. V shed 4 bases, J shed 4 bases, and the junction held 5 bases outside the gene matches. The length of the CDR3 is 13 residues. The CDR3 DNA follows: TGTGCCAGCAGCTTGGGACAGAGATACGAGCAGTACTTC. Its translation is CASSLGQRYEQYF.

The chain carries TRBV6-2 or TRBV6-3 and TRBJ1-2, with 8 positions matching TRBD1. The CDR3 sequence is 15 residues long. Looked up from germline, CDR1 is MNHEY and CDR2 is SVGEGT. The trim removed 1 base at V and 7 bases at J, leaving 8 bases unmatched. CDR3 sequence (DNA): TGTGCCAGCAGTTACTTACCGTCAGGGGGCGGTGGCTACACCTTC. It translates to CASSYLPSGGGGYTF.

This clone was seen just once. The V and J genes are TRBV9 and TRBJ2-1; 8 bases agree with TRBD1. J gave up 7 bases and V 0 bases, and 9 bases lay outside the gene matches. This CDR3 spans 16 amino acids. Germline V gives CDR1 SGDLS, CDR2 YYNGEE. The chain's CDR3 is CASSVVGAGGLNEQFF. CDR3 bases: TGTGCCAGCAGCGTAGTGGGGGCAGGGGGCTTGAATGAGCAGTTCTTC.

The V and J genes are TRBV7-8 and TRBJ2-5; D is ambiguous. Germline CDR1 and CDR2: SGHVS and FQNEAQ. Trimming pared 1 base from V and 5 bases from J, leaving 11 bases between. This CDR3 has 14 amino acids. The CDR3: CASSLGSVGETQYF. The CDR3 region has the DNA TGTGCCAGCAGCTTAGGATCTGTCGGGGAGACCCAGTACTTC. Full variable domain (rest looked up from reference TRBV7-8 and TRBJ2-5): GAGVSQSPRYKVAKRGQDVALRCDPISGHVSLFWYQQALGQGPEFLTYFQNEAQLDKSGLPSDRFFAERPEGSVSTLKIQRTQQEDSAVYLCASSLGSVGETQYFGPGTRLLVL.

This chain links TRBV18 with TRBJ2-7; the D is unclear. Germline CDR1 KGHSH, CDR2 LQKENI. V lost 3 bases, J lost 2 bases, and 14 bases lay in between. CDR3 length equals 15 residues. The CDR3: CASSPSQVSAYEQYF. In DNA, the CDR3 is TGTGCCAGCTCACCGAGCCAGGTTAGTGCCTACGAGCAGTACTTC.

J is TRBJ1-5 and V is TRBV29-1; the match to TRBD1 covers 7 bases. J was trimmed by 5 bases and V by 4 bases; bases with no gene match: 2. Germline lookup yields CDR1 SQVTM and CDR2 ANQGSEA. This CDR3 is built from 12 residues. The CDR3 region is CSVGQGDQPQHF. The CDR3, as DNA: TGCAGCGTTGGCCAGGGGGATCAGCCCCAGCATTTT. Together with reference TRBV29-1 and TRBJ1-5, the CDR3 gives the full variable domain: SAVISQKPSRDICQRGTSLTIQCQVDSQVTMMFWYRQQPGQSLTLIATANQGSEATYESGFVIDKFPISRPNLTFSTLTVSNMSPEDSSIYLCSVGQGDQPQHFGDGTRLSIL.